The following is a TCR beta chain sequence with its context. The trim removed 6 bases at V and 2 bases at J, leaving 4 bases unmatched. Looked up from germline, CDR1 is LNHDA and CDR2 is SQIVND (reference sequence). CDR3 length: 14 amino acids. Original handling: By means of reference gene primer amplification, nucleated cell counts were estimated. TCRdb's table, derived via immunoSEQ multiplex PCR, lists solely in-frame clones and lacks some. Clone size and the V and J calls come from that table; the DNA yielded D and trimming. Of fewer than 50,000 clones in the sample, approximately 87% were seen once. The sample is drawn from a study of blood T cell repertoires in COVID-19. Study-level background: Both acute and convalescent COVID-19 samples were obtained from the United States, Italy and Spain. T cells, B-cell-depleted T cells, or PBMCs supplied cDNA or gDNA.

V gene TRBV19 combines with J gene TRBJ1-2, with 9 bases lining up with TRBD1. The clonotype comes from a human donor in a cohort sampled during active COVID-19. The source material was peripheral blood. The DNA of the CDR3 is TGTGCCAGTAGCCAGGACAGGGGAAACTATGGCTACACCTTC. Residues: CASSQDRGNYGYTF.